The 25 T cell receptor beta chains below were found in one sample sequenced in a study of cytomegalovirus exposure and HLA in healthy donors. A multiplex PCR was run with 60 Vbeta primers and 13 Jbeta primers. The data were produced by immunoSEQ multiplex PCR, yet TCRdb's version contains in-frame clones alone and is incomplete. The sample holds 40,000 or so clones; 74% are singletons and the top ten take roughly 6%. Sequences were obtained from PBMCs. The receptors shown here come from a man aged 25 to 45 in good health and CMV-seronegative.

The rearrangement joins TRBV6-1 to TRBJ1-1; 7 nucleotides agree with TRBD1. Germline V CDR1 and CDR2: MNHNS, SASEGT. This CDR3 contains 13 residues. Losses at the gene ends were 4 bases for V and 7 bases for J; bases not matched to a gene: 6. CDR3 DNA sequence: TGTGCCAGCAGTGGACAGGGTGTTGGTGAAGCTTTCTTT. This codes for CASSGQGVGEAFF.

The chain carries TRBV19 and TRBJ1-6, with a tentative D call TRBD1 (5 bases). V lost 3 bases and J 7 bases, leaving 13 bases between the germline ends. The CDR3 sequence is 15 residues long. Germline CDR1 is LNHDA and CDR2 is SQIVND (reference sequence). As DNA, the CDR3 is TGTGCCAGTAGTATGGGGGGAGTGTTGAATTCACCCCTCCACTTT. Residues: CASSMGGVLNSPLHF.

This clone is a singleton in its sample. This rearrangement joins TRBV19 to TRBJ1-1; TRBD1 matches 12 bases. Germline loops: CDR1 LNHDA, CDR2 SQIVND (reference sequence). V lost 6 bases, J lost 7 bases, and 24 bases stayed unmatched. The length of the CDR3 is 20 residues. The CDR3 region has the DNA TGTGCCAGTAGCCCCTCTCACGCCCCCGGGACAGGGGGCAATGAGGGTGAAGCTTTCTTT. As protein: CASSPSHAPGTGGNEGEAFF.

The chain couples TRBV2 to TRBJ2-1, with 7 bases lining up with TRBD1. The CDR3 contains 13 residues. The germline gives CDR1 SNHLY, CDR2 FYNNEI. J lost 8 bases, V lost 8 bases, and 9 bases had no gene match. CDR3 protein: CASERQGVHEQFF. The CDR3 nucleotides are TGTGCCAGCGAACGCCAGGGGGTCCATGAGCAGTTCTTC. Combining the CDR3 with reference TRBV2 and TRBJ2-1 gives the whole variable domain EPEVTQTPSHQVTQMGQEVILRCVPISNHLYFYWYRQILGQKVEFLVSFYNNEISEKSEIFDDQFSVERPDGSNFTLKIRSTKLEDSAMYFCASERQGVHEQFFGPGTRLTVL.

V is TRBV19 and J is TRBJ2-1; 11 bases match TRBD2. This CDR3 is built from 15 residues. V gave up 6 bases and J gave up 4 bases; unmatched junction bases: 5. CDR1 and CDR2 from the germline V gene are LNHDA and SQIVND (reference sequence). The CDR3 loop reads CASRPGTSGYNEQFF. The CDR3 DNA reads TGTGCCAGTAGGCCCGGGACTAGCGGTTACAATGAGCAGTTCTTC.

V is TRBV4-1 and J is TRBJ2-2, with 7 bases fitting TRBD1. This CDR3 contains 15 residues. The junction had 2 bases not matched to a gene; V was cut back by 3 bases and J by 1 base. Germline V gives CDR1 MGHRA, CDR2 YSYEKL. The CDR3: CASSQGQQNTGELFF. The CDR3 DNA reads as TGCGCCAGCAGCCAGGGACAGCAGAACACCGGGGAGCTGTTTTTT.

The chain has TRBV6-1 and TRBJ1-1, with 8 bases identical to TRBD1. The germline gives CDR1 MNHNS, CDR2 SASEGT. Losses at the gene ends were 6 bases for V and 1 base for J; bases not matched to a gene: 4. The CDR3 extends over 14 amino acids. CDR3 amino acids: CASRGDRRNTEAFF. CDR3 bases: TGTGCCAGCAGGGGGGACAGGCGGAACACTGAAGCTTTCTTT.

V usage is TRBV11-2 and J usage is TRBJ1-4; D is perhaps TRBD1 (6 bases). V was shortened by 9 bases and J by 12 bases, with 11 bases between the two germline ends. There are 10 residues in the CDR3. The germline V gene has CDR1 SGHAT and CDR2 FQNNGV. CDR3 protein: CASQGYELFF. The CDR3 region has the DNA TGTGCCAGTCAGGGGTACGAACTGTTTTTT.

This rearrangement joins TRBV21-1 to TRBJ1-2; whether TRBD1, the table's D call, matches the DNA was not checked. TRBV21-1 counts as a pseudogene. The CDR3 contains 14 residues. CDR3 bases: TGTGCCAGCAGCAAATCCGAGGACAGGGATGGCTACACCTTC. Translating gives CASSKSEDRDGYTF.

This chain connects TRBV10-3 to TRBJ1-6, with D perhaps TRBD1 (6 bases). V shed 6 bases and J shed 11 bases, with 11 bases lying between them. CDR1 is ENHRY, CDR2 SYGVKD, per germline. This CDR3 is built from 12 residues. Here the CDR3 reads CAIRDSLAPLHF. The CDR3 DNA follows: TGTGCCATCAGGGACAGCCTAGCACCCCTCCACTTT.

The chain combines TRBV6-1 with TRBJ2-1, with 8 nucleotides matching TRBD2. CDR1 and CDR2 from the germline V gene are MNHNS and SASEGT. This CDR3 has 14 amino acids. V shed 10 bases and J 3 bases; nucleotides not matched to a gene: 8. The CDR3 is CATLGGRYYNEQFF. The DNA for the CDR3 is TGTGCCACCCTTGGCGGGAGGTACTACAATGAGCAGTTCTTC.

This clone was counted a few times. The J gene is TRBJ2-7, the V gene TRBV9, with 9 bases aligning to TRBD1. CDR3 length: 14 amino acids. The V and J ends lost 3 bases and 3 bases, in that order; junction bases with no gene match: 4. Germline assignment: CDR1 SGDLS and CDR2 YYNGEE. CDR3 in amino acids: CASSGQGVGYEQYF. The CDR3, as DNA: TGTGCCAGCAGCGGACAGGGGGTGGGCTACGAGCAGTACTTC.

J is TRBJ1-5 and V is TRBV6-1, with 8 bases identical to TRBD1. The V and J ends lost 4 bases and 4 bases, in that order; junction bases with no gene match: 3. Germline CDR1 reads MNHNS; CDR2 reads SASEGT. The CDR3 is 14 amino acids. For the CDR3, the DNA is TGTGCCAGCAGTGGAACAGGGGGAAATCAGCCCCAGCATTTT. It translates to CASSGTGGNQPQHF.

V is TRBV27 and J is TRBJ1-4; 8 bases match TRBD1. V lost 0 bases and J lost 0; bases outside the gene matches: 12. Per germline, CDR1 MNHEY and CDR2 SMNVEV (reference sequence). The CDR3 is made up of 20 amino acids. This CDR3 is CASSLSYSRGHLATNEKLFF. CDR3 DNA: TGTGCCAGCAGTTTATCCTACTCCAGGGGGCATCTGGCAACTAATGAAAAACTGTTTTTT.

The CDR3 reads CASSFSGESYGYTF. CDR3 nucleotides: TGTGCCAGCAGTTTTAGTGGGGAGAGCTATGGCTACACCTTC. This chain joins TRBV28 and TRBJ1-2; D unclear. Germline V CDR1 and CDR2: MDHEN, SYDVKM. This CDR3 has 14 residues. Trimming cost V 3 bases and J 4 bases, with 12 bases left between them.

The chain is built from TRBV5-1 and TRBJ1-1; 8 positions agree with TRBD1. Germline CDR1 reads SGHRS; CDR2 reads YFSETQ. With 0 bases clipped from V and 1 base from J, the junction kept 11 bases outside the gene matches. There are 18 residues in the CDR3. CDR3 DNA sequence: TGCGCCAGCAGCTTGGCTGGGGCCGTAGACAGGGGGAACACTGAAGCTTTCTTT. Its translation: CASSLAGAVDRGNTEAFF.

J is TRBJ2-5 and V is TRBV6-5, with D unresolved. Near its end, the DNA agrees better with TRBJ2-7, so the J call may be wrong. This CDR3 region has 13 residues. CDR1 MNHEY and CDR2 SVGAGI come from the germline V gene. In DNA form, the CDR3 reads TGTGCCAGCAGCCCCTACCGCGGCTACGAGCAGTACTTC. It encodes CASSPYRGYEQYF.

V usage is TRBV27 and J usage is TRBJ2-7; 8 nucleotides agree with TRBD1. CDR1 is MNHEY, CDR2 SMNVEV, per germline (reference sequence). Trimming removed 8 bases from V and 5 bases from J; junction bases left unmatched: 14. The CDR3 loop spans 15 amino acids. CDR3: CASREAGQGADEQYF. The CDR3 coding sequence is TGTGCCAGCCGTGAGGCTGGCCAGGGGGCCGACGAGCAGTACTTC.

V gene TRBV5-1 combines with J gene TRBJ1-1, with 11 bases lining up with TRBD1. CDR1 SGHRS and CDR2 YFSETQ come from the germline V gene. After removal of 4 bases from V and 1 base from J, the junction contained 6 bases not matched to a gene. The CDR3 contains 16 residues. This chain's CDR3 is CASSPGQGAKNTEAFF. Written as DNA, the CDR3 is TGCGCCAGCAGCCCCGGACAGGGGGCGAAGAACACTGAAGCTTTCTTT.

The CDR3 sequence is CASSSWGGGTGELFF. The CDR3 region has the DNA TGTGCCAGCAGCTCTTGGGGGGGTGGAACCGGGGAGCTGTTTTTT. The chain links TRBV7-8 to TRBJ2-2; 7 bases are a match to TRBD2. Germline loops: CDR1 SGHVS, CDR2 FQNEAQ. The V segment lost 4 bases and the J segment 5 bases; nucleotides outside the gene matches: 7. The CDR3 totals 15 residues. Together with reference TRBV7-8 and TRBJ2-2, the CDR3 gives the full variable domain: GAGVSQSPRYKVAKRGQDVALRCDPISGHVSLFWYQQALGQGPEFLTYFQNEAQLDKSGLPSDRFFAERPEGSVSTLKIQRTQQEDSAVYLCASSSWGGGTGELFFGEGSRLTVL.

This clone was seen a single time. V gene TRBV7-9 combines with J gene TRBJ2-1, with 8 bases that match TRBD2. CDR1 and CDR2 (germline): SEHNR, FQNEAQ (reference sequence). The CDR3 runs 16 residues. The V and J ends lost 1 base and 4 bases, in that order; junction bases with no gene match: 6. The CDR3: CASSLDTSGGYNEQFF. In nucleotides, the CDR3 is TGTGCCAGCAGCTTAGACACTAGCGGCGGATACAATGAGCAGTTCTTC.

The genes are TRBV7-9 and TRBJ1-2; no reliable D call. Trimming took off 2 bases at V and 4 bases at J, with 11 bases between the two ends. CDR3 size: 14 residues. Germline lookup yields CDR1 SEHNR and CDR2 FQNEAQ (reference sequence). CDR3 sequence: CASSLRGGSYGYTF. For the CDR3, the DNA is TGTGCCAGCAGCTTACGGGGAGGGAGCTATGGCTACACCTTC.

The chain is built from TRBV30 and TRBJ2-3; D uncertain. CDR3 length: 12 amino acids. CDR1 is GTSNPN, CDR2 SVGIG, per germline (reference sequence). The ends were cut back, 5 bases at V and 4 bases at J, with 10 bases in the middle. CDR3: CAWAFQADTQYF. DNA for the CDR3: TGTGCCTGGGCCTTCCAGGCAGATACGCAGTATTTT.

The CDR3 reads CASRLSRDSYGYTF. The CDR3, as DNA: TGTGCCAGCCGTCTAAGCCGGGACAGCTATGGCTACACCTTC. V is TRBV6-5 and J is TRBJ1-2, with 7 bases matching TRBD1. The germline CDR1 and CDR2 sequences are MNHEY and SVGAGI. Trimming cost V 8 bases and J 4 bases; bases outside gene matches: 10. The CDR3 sequence is 14 residues long.

The genes are TRBV27 and TRBJ2-1, with 7 bases that match TRBD1. Germline V gene sequence: CDR1 MNHEY, CDR2 SMNVEV (reference sequence). The CDR3 has 12 residues. Germline trimming cut 4 bases from V and 6 bases from J; bases unmatched to any gene: 0. CDR3 sequence: CASSSGGNEQFF. CDR3 sequence (DNA): TGTGCCAGCAGTTCAGGGGGCAATGAGCAGTTCTTC.